This entry lists 17 T cell receptor beta chains sequenced from one sample in a study of early T cells in non-severe SARS-CoV-2 infection. Each CDR3 protein is one row after TCRdb ran MiXCR on the 5' RACE reads. This table has approximately 97,000 distinct CDR3 sequences, 11% appearing once. Sequences were derived from whole blood, sampled at baseline. These receptors all stem from an adult who was a healthcare worker with PCR-confirmed SARS-CoV-2 infection or an uninfected control (not recorded which).

This rearrangement joins TRBV7-9 to TRBJ2-1; D not certain. V dropped 7 bases and J dropped 2 bases, with 12 bases sitting between them. Germline assignment: CDR1 SEHNR and CDR2 FQNEAQ (reference sequence). The CDR3 sequence is 14 residues long. CDR3 nucleotide sequence: TGTGCCAGCATCTCGGGCAGCACCTACAATGAGCAGTTCTTC. Protein: CASISGSTYNEQFF.

The gene calls are TRBV7-9 and TRBJ1-4; D unclear. Germline V gives CDR1 SEHNR, CDR2 FQNEAQ (reference sequence). Deletions cut 2 bases from V and 3 bases from J, with 7 bases between. The CDR3 totals 14 residues. This chain's CDR3 is CASSLNAANEKLFF. The CDR3 DNA reads TGTGCCAGCAGCTTAAATGCGGCTAATGAAAAACTGTTTTTT.

The chain couples TRBV30 to TRBJ2-7, with a possible D match to TRBD2 (5 bases). V lost 3 bases and J 5 bases, leaving 14 bases between the germline ends. Germline-derived CDR1 and CDR2 are GTSNPN and SVGIG (reference sequence). CDR3 length: 13 amino acids. The CDR3 bases are TGTGCCTGGAGCGAGGGCTTGGGCAACGAGCAGTACTTC. Translation: CAWSEGLGNEQYF.

This clonotype was seen at least ten times. The CDR3 reads CASTTVTGIEGYTF. The CDR3 DNA is TGTGCCAGCACAACCGTAACAGGGATTGAGGGCTACACCTTC. The chain employs TRBV19 and TRBJ1-2; tentatively, D is TRBD1 (6 bases). Germline V lookup: CDR1 LNHDA, CDR2 SQIVND (reference sequence). V gave up 9 bases and J gave up 8 bases, with 22 bases separating them. The CDR3 extends over 14 amino acids.

There are many counts of this clonotype. V and J are TRBV3-1 and TRBJ1-4; D gene unclear. V shed 1 base and J shed 7 bases, with 10 bases lying between them. CDR1 is LGHDT and CDR2 is YNNKEL in the germline V gene (reference sequence). The CDR3 consists of 14 residues. The CDR3 DNA sequence: TGTGCCAGCAGCCAAGCGTCAATAGCTGAAAAACTGTTTTTT. This translates into CASSQASIAEKLFF.

The genes are TRBV28 and TRBJ1-6; unclear D gene. Germline CDR1 is MDHEN and CDR2 is SYDVKM. The length of the CDR3 is 14 residues. The ends were cut back, 4 bases at V and 7 bases at J, with 11 bases in the middle. Here the CDR3 DNA reads TGTGCCAGCAGTTCGGGGAACCAAAATTCACCCCTCCACTTT. Amino acid sequence: CASSSGNQNSPLHF.

V usage is TRBV6-1 and J usage is TRBJ2-1; a possible D gene is TRBD1 (5 bases). The V gene lost 4 bases and the J gene lost 7 bases, with 14 bases spanning the gap. CDR3 length: 14 amino acids. Germline-derived CDR1 and CDR2 are MNHNS and SASEGT. The CDR3 nucleotides are TGTGCCAGCAGTGCTAACAGGCTTGGGAATGAGCAGTTCTTC. Its translation: CASSANRLGNEQFF.

This clonotype showed up many times. The genes are TRBV11-2 and TRBJ2-3; D remains ambiguous. Germline values: CDR1 SGHAT, CDR2 FQNNGV. Trimming left V 0 bases short and J 7 bases short, with 11 bases between. This CDR3 region has 14 residues. CDR3 in amino acids: CASSLDRPAHTQYF. The CDR3 DNA reads as TGTGCCAGCAGCTTAGACAGACCAGCGCATACGCAGTATTTT.

This clonotype was recorded at least ten times. V and J are TRBV24-1 and TRBJ2-2, with D perhaps matching TRBD2 (5 bases). CDR3 size: 15 residues. Deletions cut 3 bases from V and 1 base from J, with 8 bases between. The germline gives CDR1 KGHDR, CDR2 SFDVKD. CDR3 DNA: TGTGCCACCAGTGATAAGCGGAAGAACACCGGGGAGCTGTTTTTT. It yields the protein CATSDKRKNTGELFF.

This clonotype was seen a few times. The genes are TRBV25-1 and TRBJ2-4; D is uncertain. Germline assignment: CDR1 MGHDK and CDR2 SYGVNS. The length of the CDR3 is 13 residues. V lost 6 bases and J lost 6, with 12 bases in between. Here the CDR3 reads CASSPLEINIQYF. CDR3 nucleotides: TGTGCCAGCAGCCCCCTGGAGATAAACATTCAGTACTTC.

The chain joins TRBV27 to TRBJ2-7, with TRBD2 identical over 10 bases. The V gene end was trimmed by 5 bases and the J gene end by 4 bases; junction bases not matched to a gene: 14. The CDR3 covers 17 residues. Germline loops: CDR1 MNHEY, CDR2 SMNVEV (reference sequence). The CDR3 sequence is CASSRPPLAGVAYEQYF. For the CDR3, the DNA is TGTGCCAGCAGTCGCCCCCCCCTAGCGGGAGTGGCGTACGAGCAGTACTTC.

There are many counts of this clonotype. This rearrangement joins TRBV5-1 to TRBJ2-3, with 7 bases identical to TRBD1. There are 15 residues in the CDR3. Germline assignment: CDR1 SGHRS and CDR2 YFSETQ. Trimming cost V 2 bases and J 4 bases; bases outside gene matches: 7. The CDR3 DNA follows: TGCGCCAGCAGCTTTGGGAACCAGGGGGCAGATACGCAGTATTTT. This gives the protein CASSFGNQGADTQYF.

The V gene is TRBV5-4, the J gene TRBJ1-2; no firm D call. The CDR3 runs 13 residues. The germline V gene encodes CDR1 SGHNT and CDR2 YYREEE (reference sequence). Trimming stripped 1 base from V and 5 bases from J, with 9 bases between. CDR3 in DNA: TGTGCCAGCAGCTTGAATAAAAGATATGGCTACACCTTC. Protein product: CASSLNKRYGYTF.

This clonotype was counted at least ten times. The chain couples TRBV29-1 to TRBJ1-2, with a possible D match to TRBD1 (5 bases). Germline CDR1 and CDR2: SQVTM and ANQGSEA. The CDR3 loop spans 14 amino acids. The V gene lost 0 bases and the J gene lost 8 bases, with 16 bases spanning the gap. CDR3 in amino acids: CSVEDGARDGGYTF. The CDR3 nucleotides are TGCAGCGTTGAAGACGGGGCCAGGGATGGCGGCTACACCTTC.

In its sample, this clonotype was seen many times. V usage is TRBV19 and J usage is TRBJ1-5, with a possible D match to TRBD1 (5 bases). The CDR3 loop spans 15 amino acids. Looked up from germline, CDR1 is LNHDA and CDR2 is SQIVND (reference sequence). The V end was cut by 8 bases, the J end by 3 bases, with 17 bases between. The CDR3 loop reads CASADLTALNQPQHF. CDR3 in DNA: TGTGCCAGTGCAGACCTGACAGCCCTCAATCAGCCCCAGCATTTT.

The chain uses TRBV7-2 and TRBJ1-6, with TRBD1 matching 7 bases. Trimming cost V 4 bases and J 11 bases; bases outside gene matches: 8. CDR3 length: 14 residues. Germline V lookup: CDR1 SGHTA, CDR2 FQGNSA. DNA of the CDR3: TGTGCCAGCAGCTCCTATGGGGGACAGACACCCCTCCACTTT. Amino acid sequence: CASSSYGGQTPLHF.

The V gene is TRBV5-1, the J gene TRBJ2-3, with 7 nucleotides matching TRBD1. The germline V gene encodes CDR1 SGHRS and CDR2 YFSETQ. The V and J ends lost 0 bases and 5 bases, in that order; junction bases with no gene match: 6. CDR3 size: 15 residues. The DNA of the CDR3 is TGCGCCAGCAGCTTGGGACAGGGTTTAATAGATACGCAGTATTTT. As protein: CASSLGQGLIDTQYF.